The rows below give T cell receptor beta chains drawn from one sample of a study of naive and memory T cell subsets. A single record per CDR3 protein comes from TCRdb applying MiXCR to the UMI-ligation and nested PCR reads. The sample has over 110,000 distinct CDR3 sequences; under 25% are singletons. The material sequenced was naive CD8+ T cells from blood. The receptors were gathered from a human donor in good health. Each CDR3 is given with its conserved first and last residue. Each record gives: CDR3 protein, CDR3 DNA, J gene, D gene, V gene, clone size. The D gene is left open where the match is weak. Clone size is given for some rows only: seen once, a few or many times, or a class if the clone is expanded.

CDR3aa: CSDGQSYGYTF
CDR3nt: TGCAGCGACGGACAGTCCTATGGCTACACCTTC
j_gene: TRBJ1-2
d_gene: NA
v_gene: TRBV29-1
abundance: few

CDR3aa: CASSSGYEQFF
CDR3nt: TGTGCCAGCAGTTCGGGCTATGAGCAGTTCTTC
j_gene: TRBJ2-1
d_gene: NA
v_gene: TRBV28
abundance: NA

CDR3aa: CATSSGWSQPQHF
CDR3nt: TGTGCCACCAGCTCAGGGTGGAGTCAGCCCCAGCATTTT
j_gene: TRBJ1-5
d_gene: NA
v_gene: TRBV15
abundance: once

CDR3aa: CASSSGTRTDTQYF
CDR3nt: TGTGCCAGCAGTTCCGGGACTAGGACAGATACGCAGTATTTT
j_gene: TRBJ2-3
d_gene: TRBD2
v_gene: TRBV27
abundance: NA

CDR3aa: CASSLGGLGEQFF
CDR3nt: TGTGCCAGCAGTTTGGGAGGGTTAGGGGAGCAGTTCTTC
j_gene: TRBJ2-1
d_gene: TRBD2
v_gene: TRBV27
abundance: NA

CDR3aa: CASSQAETGLTDTQYF
CDR3nt: TGCGCCAGCAGCCAAGCTGAGACAGGGCTCACAGATACGCAGTATTTT
j_gene: TRBJ2-3
d_gene: TRBD1
v_gene: TRBV4-1
abundance: few

CDR3aa: CSARVAGEGEQFF
CDR3nt: TGCAGTGCTAGAGTAGCGGGAGAAGGTGAGCAGTTCTTC
j_gene: TRBJ2-1
d_gene: TRBD2
v_gene: TRBV20-1
abundance: few

CDR3aa: CATSRDLGGNTIYF
CDR3nt: TGTGCCACCAGCAGAGATTTAGGTGGAAACACCATATATTTT
j_gene: TRBJ1-3
d_gene: NA
v_gene: TRBV15
abundance: NA

CDR3aa: CSVDGMNTEAFF
CDR3nt: TGCAGCGTTGACGGTATGAACACTGAAGCTTTCTTT
j_gene: TRBJ1-1
d_gene: NA
v_gene: TRBV29-1
abundance: many

CDR3aa: CASSHNTEAFF
CDR3nt: TGTGCCAGCAGCCACAACACTGAAGCTTTCTTT
j_gene: TRBJ1-1
d_gene: NA
v_gene: TRBV6-2/TRBV6-3
abundance: NA

CDR3aa: CASSFPPQGSRTEQFF
CDR3nt: TGTGCCAGCAGTTTCCCCCCCCAGGGGAGTCGTACCGAGCAGTTCTTC
j_gene: TRBJ2-1
d_gene: NA
v_gene: TRBV28
abundance: few

CDR3aa: CASSLGGSSETQYF
CDR3nt: TGTGCCAGCAGTTTAGGTGGATCGAGCGAGACCCAGTACTTC
j_gene: TRBJ2-5
d_gene: NA
v_gene: TRBV12-3/TRBV12-4
abundance: NA

CDR3aa: CASSFLLQQETQYF
CDR3nt: TGTGCCAGCAGTTTCTTACTGCAGCAAGAGACCCAGTACTTC
j_gene: TRBJ2-5
d_gene: NA
v_gene: TRBV28
abundance: NA

CDR3aa: CASSQDQWGHRETQYF
CDR3nt: TGTGCCAGCAGCCAAGATCAATGGGGGCATAGAGAGACCCAGTACTTC
j_gene: TRBJ2-5
d_gene: NA
v_gene: TRBV14
abundance: NA

CDR3aa: CASSLAENTILPGSPLHF
CDR3nt: TGTGCCAGCAGCTTAGCTGAGAATACAATCTTGCCAGGTTCACCCCTCCACTTT
j_gene: TRBJ1-6
d_gene: NA
v_gene: TRBV7-6
abundance: NA

CDR3aa: CASSLWADTGELFF
CDR3nt: TGTGCCAGCAGTTTATGGGCAGACACCGGGGAGCTGTTTTTT
j_gene: TRBJ2-2
d_gene: NA
v_gene: TRBV12-3/TRBV12-4
abundance: NA

CDR3aa: CASSQPGRRHNEQFF
CDR3nt: TGTGCCAGCAGCCAGCCGGGACGACGCCACAATGAGCAGTTCTTC
j_gene: TRBJ2-1
d_gene: NA
v_gene: TRBV3-1
abundance: NA

CDR3aa: CASSPSSGQGVYYGYTF
CDR3nt: TGTGCCAGCTCACCCTCCTCCGGACAGGGGGTTTACTATGGCTACACCTTC
j_gene: TRBJ1-2
d_gene: TRBD1
v_gene: TRBV18
abundance: few

CDR3aa: CASRTDSYEQYF
CDR3nt: TGTGCCAGCAGGACGGACAGTTACGAGCAGTACTTC
j_gene: TRBJ2-7
d_gene: NA
v_gene: TRBV12-3/TRBV12-4
abundance: few

CDR3aa: CASSQDSAPNEQFF
CDR3nt: TGCGCCAGCAGCCAAGACTCTGCTCCCAATGAGCAGTTCTTC
j_gene: TRBJ2-1
d_gene: NA
v_gene: TRBV4-1
abundance: few

CDR3aa: CATSDTTKAPSSYNEQFF
CDR3nt: TGTGCCACCAGTGATACTACTAAAGCCCCCAGCTCCTACAATGAGCAGTTCTTC
j_gene: TRBJ2-1
d_gene: NA
v_gene: TRBV24-1
abundance: once

CDR3aa: CSVVVTGQQFF
CDR3nt: TGCAGCGTTGTTGTTACGGGACAGCAGTTCTTC
j_gene: TRBJ2-1
d_gene: NA
v_gene: TRBV29-1
abundance: NA

CDR3aa: CACTRGANYGYTF
CDR3nt: TGTGCCTGCACGCGGGGGGCGAACTATGGCTACACCTTC
j_gene: TRBJ1-2
d_gene: NA
v_gene: TRBV6-5
abundance: NA

CDR3aa: CASRPPPTAYSPLHF
CDR3nt: TGTGCCAGCAGACCACCTCCGACGGCGTATTCACCCCTCCACTTT
j_gene: TRBJ1-6
d_gene: NA
v_gene: TRBV6-2/TRBV6-3
abundance: few

CDR3aa: CASSLSRAAEQFF
CDR3nt: TGCGCCAGCAGCTTGTCCAGGGCTGCTGAGCAGTTCTTC
j_gene: TRBJ2-1
d_gene: NA
v_gene: TRBV5-1
abundance: few

CDR3aa: CASSLGRQWDRDPYEQYF
CDR3nt: TGTGCCAGCAGCTTAGGAAGGCAGTGGGACAGGGATCCCTACGAGCAGTACTTC
j_gene: TRBJ2-7
d_gene: TRBD1
v_gene: TRBV11-1
abundance: NA

CDR3aa: CASSSRTGLDGYGYTF
CDR3nt: TGTGCCAGCAGCTCGAGGACAGGGTTGGACGGTTATGGCTACACCTTC
j_gene: TRBJ1-2
d_gene: TRBD1
v_gene: TRBV5-5
abundance: NA

CDR3aa: CASSQDASPLHF
CDR3nt: TGCGCCAGCAGCCAAGATGCTTCACCCCTCCACTTT
j_gene: TRBJ1-6
d_gene: NA
v_gene: TRBV4-1
abundance: NA

CDR3aa: CASSLFGGRSYNEQFF
CDR3nt: TGTGCCAGCAGTTTATTTGGCGGGAGGTCTTACAATGAGCAGTTCTTC
j_gene: TRBJ2-1
d_gene: TRBD2
v_gene: TRBV28
abundance: NA

CDR3aa: CASSLTPGLAAYEQYF
CDR3nt: TGCGCCAGCAGCCTTACACCGGGACTAGCGGCCTACGAGCAGTACTTC
j_gene: TRBJ2-7
d_gene: TRBD2
v_gene: TRBV4-1
abundance: few

CDR3aa: CASSLTRDREEEFF
CDR3nt: TGCGCCAGCAGCTTAACCCGGGACAGAGAAGAGGAGTTCTTT
j_gene: TRBJ1-1
d_gene: TRBD1
v_gene: TRBV5-1
abundance: few

CDR3aa: CASSPPLQANYGYTF
CDR3nt: TGTGCCAGCTCACCACCTCTTCAGGCTAACTATGGCTACACCTTC
j_gene: TRBJ1-2
d_gene: NA
v_gene: TRBV18
abundance: NA

CDR3aa: CASSLLGHEQFF
CDR3nt: TGCGCCAGCAGCCTACTAGGCCATGAGCAGTTCTTC
j_gene: TRBJ2-1
d_gene: NA
v_gene: TRBV5-1
abundance: few

CDR3aa: CASSLWGETINEQFF
CDR3nt: TGTGCCAGCAGTTTATGGGGAGAAACTATCAATGAGCAGTTCTTC
j_gene: TRBJ2-1
d_gene: NA
v_gene: TRBV28
abundance: NA

CDR3aa: CASSASDGYNEQFF
CDR3nt: TGTGCCAGCAGTGCCTCGGACGGTTACAATGAGCAGTTCTTC
j_gene: TRBJ2-1
d_gene: NA
v_gene: TRBV27
abundance: NA

CDR3aa: CASSLSTGNSPLHF
CDR3nt: TGTGCCAGCAGTTTAAGCACGGGGAATTCACCCCTCCACTTT
j_gene: TRBJ1-6
d_gene: NA
v_gene: TRBV12-3/TRBV12-4
abundance: few

CDR3aa: CASSLRGTNYEQYF
CDR3nt: TGCGCCAGCAGCCTACGAGGGACTAACTACGAGCAGTACTTC
j_gene: TRBJ2-7
d_gene: TRBD2
v_gene: TRBV5-1
abundance: few

CDR3aa: CASSFLSYNEQFF
CDR3nt: TGTGCCAGCAGTTTCCTCTCCTACAATGAGCAGTTCTTC
j_gene: TRBJ2-1
d_gene: NA
v_gene: TRBV28
abundance: NA

CDR3aa: CSVERVENNEQFF
CDR3nt: TGCAGCGTTGAGAGGGTGGAGAACAATGAGCAGTTCTTC
j_gene: TRBJ2-1
d_gene: NA
v_gene: TRBV29-1
abundance: NA

CDR3aa: CATSRVSLAGADTQYF
CDR3nt: TGTGCCACCAGCAGAGTGAGTCTAGCGGGAGCAGATACGCAGTATTTT
j_gene: TRBJ2-3
d_gene: TRBD2
v_gene: TRBV15
abundance: NA

CDR3aa: CASSQDLEEESYGYTF
CDR3nt: TGCGCCAGCAGCCAAGATCTAGAGGAGGAGAGCTATGGCTACACCTTC
j_gene: TRBJ1-2
d_gene: NA
v_gene: TRBV4-3
abundance: few

CDR3aa: CASSGADRLSSYEQYF
CDR3nt: TGTGCCAGCAGCGGTGCGGACAGATTAAGCTCCTACGAGCAGTACTTC
j_gene: TRBJ2-7
d_gene: NA
v_gene: TRBV9
abundance: NA

CDR3aa: CASRLTGRQGDTSLPSYNEQFF
CDR3nt: TGTGCAAGTCGCTTAACTGGCCGACAGGGTGATACTAGCCTGCCCTCCTACAATGAGCAGTTCTTC
j_gene: TRBJ2-1
d_gene: NA
v_gene: TRBV12-2
abundance: few

CDR3aa: CASRNTGELFF
CDR3nt: TGTGCCAGCCGGAACACCGGGGAGCTGTTTTTT
j_gene: TRBJ2-2
d_gene: NA
v_gene: TRBV28
abundance: many

CDR3aa: CASSLPKIVNTEAFF
CDR3nt: TGTGCCAGCAGCTTACCGAAGATCGTGAACACTGAAGCTTTCTTT
j_gene: TRBJ1-1
d_gene: NA
v_gene: TRBV7-2
abundance: NA

CDR3aa: CASSSRGPSNEQFF
CDR3nt: TGCGCCAGCAGCTCACGGGGACCATCCAATGAGCAGTTCTTC
j_gene: TRBJ2-1
d_gene: NA
v_gene: TRBV5-1
abundance: few

CDR3aa: CSTLLAENQETQYF
CDR3nt: TGCAGTACCTTACTAGCGGAAAATCAAGAGACCCAGTACTTC
j_gene: TRBJ2-5
d_gene: TRBD2
v_gene: TRBV20-1
abundance: few

CDR3aa: CASSQENQGLNEQFF
CDR3nt: TGCGCCAGCAGCCAAGAAAACCAGGGGTTGAATGAGCAGTTCTTC
j_gene: TRBJ2-1
d_gene: NA
v_gene: TRBV4-1
abundance: few

CDR3aa: CSVGTRGWNTEAFF
CDR3nt: TGCAGCGTGGGGACAAGAGGATGGAACACTGAAGCTTTCTTT
j_gene: TRBJ1-1
d_gene: NA
v_gene: TRBV29-1
abundance: NA

CDR3aa: CASSATGFNQPQHF
CDR3nt: TGTGCCAGCAGCGCCACAGGGTTCAATCAGCCCCAGCATTTT
j_gene: TRBJ1-5
d_gene: NA
v_gene: TRBV28
abundance: NA

CDR3aa: CASSHSPGQGLYEQYF
CDR3nt: TGTGCCAGCAGCCATTCGCCGGGACAGGGACTCTACGAGCAGTACTTC
j_gene: TRBJ2-7
d_gene: TRBD1
v_gene: TRBV4-2
abundance: NA

CDR3aa: CASSEWGTAEGTGELFF
CDR3nt: TGTGCCAGCAGTGAATGGGGAACAGCAGAAGGAACCGGGGAGCTGTTTTTT
j_gene: TRBJ2-2
d_gene: NA
v_gene: TRBV2
abundance: few

CDR3aa: CASSTPGDTEAFF
CDR3nt: TGTGCCAGCAGCACGCCGGGGGACACTGAAGCTTTCTTT
j_gene: TRBJ1-1
d_gene: NA
v_gene: TRBV12-3/TRBV12-4
abundance: NA

CDR3aa: CASSLYNREGPQHF
CDR3nt: TGTGCCAGCAGTTTATACAACAGGGAAGGGCCCCAGCATTTT
j_gene: TRBJ1-5
d_gene: NA
v_gene: TRBV28
abundance: NA